The source of this TCR beta chain is a study of blood T cell repertoires in COVID-19. For the study at large: Acute and convalescent COVID-19 specimens originated in the United States, Italy and Spain. Sample material is recorded as cDNA or gDNA derived from T cells, B-cell-depleted T cells, or PBMCs.

The V gene end was trimmed by 4 bases and the J gene end by 4 bases; junction bases not matched to a gene: 8. In germline, CDR1 is SGHRS, CDR2 YFSETQ. This CDR3 spans 15 amino acids. Original methodology: Estimation of nucleated cell counts relied on the amplification of reference gene primers. Clones were read by immunoSEQ multiplex PCR, and TCRdb kept only the in-frame ones, dropping some. The V and J calls and clone size come from that table; D and trimming were worked out from the DNA. The sample contains roughly 24,000 clones, approximately 92% of which appear only once. Specimen: peripheral blood. The sequence was obtained from a human donor in a cohort sampled during active COVID-19. The V call is TRBV5-1, the J call TRBJ2-7; 10 bases map to TRBD1. CDR3 loop: CASSPAGTGVYEQYF. CDR3 coding DNA: TGCGCCAGCAGCCCCGCCGGGACAGGGGTTTACGAGCAGTACTTC.